This T cell receptor beta chain was observed in a study of immune evolution from preneoplasia to lung adenocarcinoma. Per germline, CDR1 KGHSH and CDR2 LQKENI. The CDR3 has 15 amino acids. V lost 3 bases to trimming and J lost 9 bases; unmatched junction nucleotides: 13. Assay used: immunoSEQ multiplex PCR; TCRdb lists only in-frame clones, some missing. The data contain approximately 4,000 clones, approximately 90% of them singletons. The receptor's source is a donor at least 70 years old with lung adenocarcinoma. The chain has TRBV18 and TRBJ1-2; TRBD1 agrees at 7 bases. Material: FFPE minimally invasive lung adenocarcinoma tissue. The CDR3 DNA reads TGTGCCAGCTCACCTAAGGGACAGCCCAGTGACCGCTACACCTTC. Translating gives CASSPKGQPSDRYTF.